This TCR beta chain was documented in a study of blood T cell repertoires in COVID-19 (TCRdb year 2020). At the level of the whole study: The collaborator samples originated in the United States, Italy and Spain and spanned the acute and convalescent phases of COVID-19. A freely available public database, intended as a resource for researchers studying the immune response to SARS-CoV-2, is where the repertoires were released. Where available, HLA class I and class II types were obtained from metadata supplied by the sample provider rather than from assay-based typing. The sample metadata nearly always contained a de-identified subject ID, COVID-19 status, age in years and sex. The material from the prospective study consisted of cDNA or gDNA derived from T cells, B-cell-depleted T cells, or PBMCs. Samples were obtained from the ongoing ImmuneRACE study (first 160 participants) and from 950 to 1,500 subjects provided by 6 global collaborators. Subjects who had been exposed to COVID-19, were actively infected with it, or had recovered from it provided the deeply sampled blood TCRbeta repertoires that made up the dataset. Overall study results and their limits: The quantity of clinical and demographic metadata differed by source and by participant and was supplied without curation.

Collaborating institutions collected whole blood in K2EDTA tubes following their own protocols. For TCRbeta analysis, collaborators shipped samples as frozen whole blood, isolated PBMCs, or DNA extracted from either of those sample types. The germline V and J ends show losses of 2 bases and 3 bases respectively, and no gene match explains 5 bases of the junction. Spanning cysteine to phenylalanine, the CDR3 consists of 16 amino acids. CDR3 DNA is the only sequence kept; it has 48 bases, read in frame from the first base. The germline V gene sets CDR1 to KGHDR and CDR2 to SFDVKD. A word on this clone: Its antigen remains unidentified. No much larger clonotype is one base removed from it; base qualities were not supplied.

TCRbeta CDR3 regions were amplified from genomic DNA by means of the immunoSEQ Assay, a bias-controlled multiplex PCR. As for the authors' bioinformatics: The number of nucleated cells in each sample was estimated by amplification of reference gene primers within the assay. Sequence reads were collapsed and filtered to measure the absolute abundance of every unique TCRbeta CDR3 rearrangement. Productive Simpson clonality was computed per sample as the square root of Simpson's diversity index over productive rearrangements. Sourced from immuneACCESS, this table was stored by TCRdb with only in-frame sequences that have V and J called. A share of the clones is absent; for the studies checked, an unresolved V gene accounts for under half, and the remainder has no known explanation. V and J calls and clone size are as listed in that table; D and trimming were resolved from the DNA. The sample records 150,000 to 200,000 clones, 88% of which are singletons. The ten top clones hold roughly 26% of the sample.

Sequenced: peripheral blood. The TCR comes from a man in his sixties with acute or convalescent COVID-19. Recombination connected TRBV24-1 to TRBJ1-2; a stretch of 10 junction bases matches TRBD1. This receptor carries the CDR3 CATSDSGQGIDYGYTF. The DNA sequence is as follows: TGTGCCACCAGTGATTCGGGACAGGGGATAGACTATGGCTACACCTTC.